This entry lists 20 T cell receptor beta chains sequenced from one sample in a study of T cell changes during pregnancy in multiple sclerosis. Data came from immunoSEQ multiplex PCR; TCRdb stores just in-frame clones and leaves some out. Of tens of thousands of clones listed, 75% to 95% were seen once; the top ten hold about 1.2%. Source: peripheral blood, taken after pregnancy. These receptors were obtained from a female donor in good health, enrolled as a control in a pregnancy study.

The gene calls are TRBV5-5 and TRBJ2-6, with a weak D call TRBD1 (6 bases). Germline CDR1 is SGHKS and CDR2 is YYEKEE (reference sequence). This CDR3 is 15 amino acids long. V lost 1 base to trimming and J lost 2 bases, with 7 bases between them. The CDR3 is CASSLQGPGANVLTF. The CDR3 DNA reads as TGTGCCAGCAGCTTGCAGGGGCCTGGGGCCAACGTCCTGACTTTC.

This CDR3 reads CASSPRGRNYGYTF. The CDR3 nucleotides are TGCGCCAGCAGCCCCAGGGGCCGGAACTATGGCTACACCTTC. The chain carries TRBV4-1 and TRBJ1-2; possibly TRBD1 for D (6 bases). CDR3 length equals 14 residues. The V end was cut by 4 bases, the J end by 2 bases, with 11 bases between. From germline, CDR1 is MGHRA and CDR2 YSYEKL.

The chain carries TRBV6-1 and TRBJ1-5, with D tentatively TRBD1 (6 bases). Germline V lookup: CDR1 MNHNS, CDR2 SASEGT. This CDR3 is 13 amino acids long. V lost 1 base, J lost 7 bases, and 8 bases lay in between. The CDR3 protein is CASSEVGQQPQHF. The CDR3 DNA is TGTGCCAGCAGTGAAGTAGGACAGCAGCCCCAGCATTTT.

This chain joins TRBV13 and TRBJ2-5, with D possibly TRBD2 on 7 matching bases. Trimming cost V 10 bases and J 4 bases, with 22 bases left between them. The CDR3 length is 15 residues. Germline values: CDR1 PRHDT, CDR2 FYEKMQ (reference sequence). The CDR3 reads CAKSGDTQGRETQYF. The DNA for the CDR3 is TGTGCCAAAAGCGGGGACACCCAGGGACGAGAGACCCAGTACTTC.

The chain recombines TRBV5-1 with TRBJ1-6; TRBD1 agrees at 7 bases. Germline V gene sequence: CDR1 SGHRS, CDR2 YFSETQ. V was clipped by 4 bases and J by 7 bases; unmatched bases: 5. There are 14 residues in the CDR3. The DNA of the CDR3 is TGCGCCAGCAGCCGACAGGGAATGAATTCACCCCTCCACTTT. This translates into CASSRQGMNSPLHF.

This chain links TRBV25-1 with TRBJ1-1, with 7 bases lining up with TRBD1. In germline, CDR1 is MGHDK, CDR2 SYGVNS. The CDR3 length is 16 residues. V shed 9 bases and J 0 bases; nucleotides not matched to a gene: 13. The CDR3 sequence: CASLGASGQLNTEAFF. Written as DNA, the CDR3 is TGTGCCAGTTTGGGGGCCTCGGGACAGTTGAACACTGAAGCTTTCTTT.

This sequence joins TRBV7-2 and TRBJ2-3, with 12 bases matching TRBD2. The CDR3 loop spans 21 amino acids. Germline CDR1 reads SGHTA; CDR2 reads FQGNSA. V lost 0 bases and J lost 4; bases outside the gene matches: 17. This CDR3 reads CASSLAREQARASGRADTQYF. The CDR3 DNA is TGTGCCAGCAGCTTAGCCCGGGAACAAGCCCGGGCTAGCGGGAGGGCAGATACGCAGTATTTT. Together with reference TRBV7-2 and TRBJ2-3, the CDR3 gives the full variable domain: GAGVSQSPSNKVTEKGKDVELRCDPISGHTALYWYRQSLGQGLEFLIYFQGNSAPDKSGLPSDRFSAERTGGSVSTLTIQRTQQEDSAVYLCASSLAREQARASGRADTQYFGPGTRLTVL.

This clone was seen just once. The chain is built from TRBV27 and TRBJ1-2, with 7 nucleotides matching TRBD1. Per germline, CDR1 MNHEY and CDR2 SMNVEV (reference sequence). The CDR3 runs 13 residues. Trimming removed 2 bases from V and 6 bases from J; junction bases left unmatched: 3. The CDR3 coding sequence is TGTGCCAGCAGTTTAGTCAGGGGGAATGGCTACACCTTC. Residues: CASSLVRGNGYTF.

The chain employs TRBV9 and TRBJ2-1; 8 bases match TRBD1. This CDR3 is 14 amino acids long. Germline CDR1 and CDR2: SGDLS and YYNGEE. V lost 3 bases and J lost 10; bases outside the gene matches: 9. CDR3 sequence reads: CASSGTGNHQEQFF. The CDR3 DNA reads as TGTGCCAGCAGCGGGACAGGGAACCACCAGGAGCAGTTCTTC.

The chain links TRBV18 to TRBJ1-5; tentatively, D is TRBD1 (5 bases). There are 15 residues in the CDR3. V dropped 1 base and J dropped 10 bases, with 17 bases sitting between them. Germline V CDR1 and CDR2: KGHSH, LQKENI. The CDR3 here is CASSPLGGERRPQHF. CDR3 DNA sequence: TGTGCCAGCTCACCACTCGGGGGGGAGAGGAGACCCCAGCATTTT.

The rearrangement links TRBV19 to TRBJ1-2; a possible D gene is TRBD1 (6 bases). Germline CDR1 is LNHDA and CDR2 is SQIVND (reference sequence). Trimming took 3 bases from V and 8 from J, leaving 19 bases between them. This CDR3 spans 15 amino acids. The CDR3 DNA reads as TGTGCCAGTAGTATGGCAGGGGTCCCCTATCCGGGCTACACCTTC. It yields the protein CASSMAGVPYPGYTF.

The J gene is TRBJ1-2, the V gene TRBV6-1; 8 bases match TRBD1. The CDR3 sequence is 16 residues long. In germline, CDR1 is MNHNS, CDR2 SASEGT. V trimming: 4 bases; J trimming: 5 bases; junction bases outside the gene matches: 12. As DNA, the CDR3 is TGTGCCAGCAGTGCCGTCCCGGGACAGGAGAGATATGGCTACACCTTC. As protein: CASSAVPGQERYGYTF.

The rearrangement joins TRBV11-2 to TRBJ2-3, with a tentative D call TRBD1 (5 bases). The CDR3 runs to 14 residues. Germline V gene data show CDR1 as SGHAT and CDR2 as FQNNGV. Trimming removed 2 bases from V and 1 base from J, with 7 bases in between. This CDR3 reads CASSLSRGTDTQYF. The CDR3 DNA is TGTGCCAGCAGCTTATCCAGGGGCACAGATACGCAGTATTTT. The variable domain in full, with the rest retrieved from reference TRBV11-2 and TRBJ2-3, is EAGVAQSPRYKIIEKRQSVAFWCNPISGHATLYWYQQILGQGPKLLIQFQNNGVVDDSQLPKDRFSAERLKGVDSTLKIQPAKLEDSAVYLCASSLSRGTDTQYFGPGTRLTVL.

The chain couples TRBV28 to TRBJ1-5; D is ambiguous. Per germline, CDR1 MDHEN and CDR2 SYDVKM. The ends were cut back, 5 bases at V and 4 bases at J, with 18 bases in the middle. There are 16 residues in the CDR3. CDR3 sequence (DNA): TGTGCCAGCAGTATAAGCGAGATGAGCGTTAATCAGCCCCAGCATTTT. It encodes CASSISEMSVNQPQHF.

The chain combines TRBV6-4 with TRBJ2-1; D remains unclear. CDR3 length: 14 amino acids. Between the trimmed V and J ends, which lost 0 bases and 0 bases, there was a span of 3 bases. Looked up from germline, CDR1 is MRHNA and CDR2 is SNTAGT. This CDR3 reads CASSDSHSYNEQFF. The CDR3 DNA sequence: TGTGCCAGCAGTGACTCCCACTCCTACAATGAGCAGTTCTTC.

The genes are TRBV11-2 and TRBJ2-3, with 10 bases identical to TRBD2. With V trimmed by 5 bases and J by 6 bases, 8 bases remained unmatched. Germline lookup yields CDR1 SGHAT and CDR2 FQNNGV. The CDR3 has 15 amino acids. CDR3 residues: CASSMALAGADTQYF. CDR3 nucleotides: TGTGCCAGCAGCATGGCCCTAGCGGGAGCCGATACGCAGTATTTT.

J is TRBJ1-1 and V is TRBV7-9; 7 bases map to TRBD1. After removal of 4 bases from V and 0 bases from J, the junction contained 5 bases not matched to a gene. Germline V CDR1 and CDR2: SEHNR, FQNEAQ (reference sequence). CDR3 length equals 15 residues. In DNA form, the CDR3 reads TGTGCCAGCAGCTCCAGACAGGGCATGAACACTGAAGCTTTCTTT. It encodes CASSSRQGMNTEAFF.

This chain links TRBV18 with TRBJ1-3, with 8 bases identical to TRBD1. Trimming took 6 bases from V and 2 from J; bases not matched to a gene: 6. This CDR3 has 15 amino acids. Per germline, CDR1 KGHSH and CDR2 LQKENI. CDR3 DNA sequence: TGTGCCAGCTCGGCAGGGGGCGCGGCTGGAAACACCATATATTTT. Amino acids: CASSAGGAAGNTIYF.

The chain has TRBV5-1 and TRBJ1-3, with no clear D. The V end lost 4 bases, the J end lost 1 base, and 15 bases lay between the germline ends. CDR1 and CDR2 from the germline V gene are SGHRS and YFSETQ. CDR3 length: 16 residues. The CDR3 here is CASSPSLINSGNTIYF. CDR3 in DNA: TGCGCCAGCAGCCCCTCCCTTATTAATTCTGGAAACACCATATATTTT.

The V and J genes are TRBV19 and TRBJ2-1; 9 bases are a match to TRBD2. The CDR3 is made up of 16 amino acids. CDR1 is LNHDA, CDR2 SQIVND, per germline (reference sequence). Trimming at V came to 0 bases and at J to 12 bases, leaving 12 bases not matched to a gene. This chain's CDR3 is CASSIDGASGALGQFF. Written as DNA, the CDR3 is TGTGCCAGTAGTATAGATGGGGCTAGCGGGGCCTTGGGGCAGTTCTTC.